The T cell receptor beta chain under discussion was sequenced for a study of blood T cell repertoires in COVID-19. Study at large: From the United States, Italy and Spain came samples of acute and convalescent COVID-19. In each case, the material was cDNA or gDNA derived from T cells, B-cell-depleted T cells, or PBMCs.

Sequencing was performed with immunoSEQ multiplex PCR; in TCRdb, only in-frame clones are kept and a portion is missing. The sample comprises some 200,000 clones, roughly 89% of which are singletons, and about an eighth rests with the top ten. The sample comprised peripheral blood. The sequence was collected from a woman in her 70s with COVID-19, enrolled during active disease.

CDR3 protein: CSVLSAGMDEQYF. Here the CDR3 DNA reads TGCAGCGTTCTTTCTGCGGGGATGGACGAGCAGTACTTC. The V gene is TRBV29-1, the J gene TRBJ2-7; D possibly corresponds to TRBD2 (6 bases). Germline assignment: CDR1 SQVTM and CDR2 ANQGSEA. The ends were cut back, 5 bases at V and 5 bases at J, with 16 bases in the middle. The CDR3 is made up of 13 amino acids.